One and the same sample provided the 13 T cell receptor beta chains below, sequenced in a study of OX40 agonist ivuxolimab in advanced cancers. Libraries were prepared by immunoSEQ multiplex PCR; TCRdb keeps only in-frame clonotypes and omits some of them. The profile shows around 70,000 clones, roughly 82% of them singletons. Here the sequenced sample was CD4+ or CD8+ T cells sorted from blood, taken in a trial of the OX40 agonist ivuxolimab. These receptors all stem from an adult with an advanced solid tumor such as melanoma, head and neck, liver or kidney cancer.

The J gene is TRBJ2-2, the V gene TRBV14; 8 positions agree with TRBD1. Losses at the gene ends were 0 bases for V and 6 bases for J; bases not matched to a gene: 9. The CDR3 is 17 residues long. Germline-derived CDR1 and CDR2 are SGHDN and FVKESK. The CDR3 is CASSQESQGAISGELFF. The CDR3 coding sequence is TGTGCCAGCAGCCAAGAGAGTCAGGGGGCGATTTCCGGGGAGCTGTTTTTT. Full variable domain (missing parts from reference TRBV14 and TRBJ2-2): EAGVTQFPSHSVIEKGQTVTLRCDPISGHDNLYWYRRVMGKEIKFLLHFVKESKQDESGMPNNRFLAERTGGTYSTLKVQPAELEDSGVYFCASSQESQGAISGELFFGEGSRLTVL.

In DNA form, the CDR3 reads TGTGCTAGTGGTTTTCTACTATTGACAGGGGGTAGATCTGAAGCTTTCTTT. This codes for CASGFLLLTGGRSEAFF. V usage is TRBV12-5 and J usage is TRBJ1-1; the match to TRBD1 covers 9 bases. Germline values: CDR1 LGHNT, CDR2 FRNRAP. The ends lost 3 bases at V and 6 bases at J; junction bases unmatched: 14. The CDR3 totals 17 residues.

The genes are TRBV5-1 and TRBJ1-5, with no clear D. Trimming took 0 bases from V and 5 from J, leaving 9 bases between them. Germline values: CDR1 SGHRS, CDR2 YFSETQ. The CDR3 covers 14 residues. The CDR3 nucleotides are TGCGCCAGCAGCTTGGTTGCCGGTTATCAGCCCCAGCATTTT. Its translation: CASSLVAGYQPQHF. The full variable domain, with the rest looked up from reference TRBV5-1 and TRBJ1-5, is KAGVTQTPRYLIKTRGQQVTLSCSPISGHRSVSWYQQTPGQGLQFLFEYFSETQRNKGNFPGRFSGRQFSNSRSEMNVSTLELGDSALYLCASSLVAGYQPQHFGDGTRLSIL.

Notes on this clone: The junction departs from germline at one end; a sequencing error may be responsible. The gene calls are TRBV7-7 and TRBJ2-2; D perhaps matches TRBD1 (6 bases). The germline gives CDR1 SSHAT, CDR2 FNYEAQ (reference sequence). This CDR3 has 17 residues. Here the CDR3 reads CASSPYTGSSNTGELFF. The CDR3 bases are TGTGCTAGCAGCCCATATACAGGGTCGTCGAACACCGGGGAGCTGTTTTTT.

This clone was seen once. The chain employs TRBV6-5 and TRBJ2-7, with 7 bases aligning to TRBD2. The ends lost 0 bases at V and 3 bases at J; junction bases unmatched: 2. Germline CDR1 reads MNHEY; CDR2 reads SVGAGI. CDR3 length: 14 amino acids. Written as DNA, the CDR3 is TGTGCCAGCAGTTACTCGGCTAGCGGCTACGAGCAGTACTTC. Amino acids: CASSYSASGYEQYF.

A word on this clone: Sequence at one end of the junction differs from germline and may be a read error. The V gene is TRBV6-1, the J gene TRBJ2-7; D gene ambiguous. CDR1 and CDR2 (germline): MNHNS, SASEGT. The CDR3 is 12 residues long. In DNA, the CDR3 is TGTGCCAGCAGTGAATACAGTCCCGGAAGGCACTTC. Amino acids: CASSEYSPGRHF.

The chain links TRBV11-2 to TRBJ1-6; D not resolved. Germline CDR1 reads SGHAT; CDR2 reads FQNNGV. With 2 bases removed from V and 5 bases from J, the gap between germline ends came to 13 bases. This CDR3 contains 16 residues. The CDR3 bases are TGTGCCAGCAGCTTACCGGGCCCGATTAATAATTCACCCCTCCACTTT. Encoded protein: CASSLPGPINNSPLHF.

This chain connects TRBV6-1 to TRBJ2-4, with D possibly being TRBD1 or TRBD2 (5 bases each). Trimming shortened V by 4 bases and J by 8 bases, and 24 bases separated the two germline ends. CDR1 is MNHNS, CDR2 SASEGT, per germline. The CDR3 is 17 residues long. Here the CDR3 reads CASSGRGATIWLDIQYF. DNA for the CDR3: TGTGCCAGCAGTGGTAGAGGGGCCACAATTTGGCTGGACATTCAGTACTTC.

The CDR3 protein is CASSGPTYNEQFF. The CDR3 DNA reads as TGTGCCAGCAGCGGACCCACCTACAATGAGCAGTTCTTC. The rearrangement uses TRBV11-3 and TRBJ2-1; D is ambiguous. Trimming cost V 5 bases and J 2 bases, with 7 bases left between them. The CDR3 has 13 residues. CDR1 SGHNT and CDR2 YENEEA come from the germline V gene.

The CDR3 coding sequence is TGTGCCAGTAGTATAGGACCGCTCTACGAGCAGTACTTC. Amino acid sequence: CASSIGPLYEQYF. The chain is built from TRBV19 and TRBJ2-7; D remains unclear. The CDR3 has 13 amino acids. Germline CDR1 LNHDA, CDR2 SQIVND (reference sequence). V lost 1 base and J lost 3, with 7 bases in between.

In DNA form, the CDR3 reads TGTGCCAGCAGTTTATTCACCCGACAGGGGGCTGACACTGAAGCTTTCTTT. Translating gives CASSLFTRQGADTEAFF. The chain joins TRBV27 to TRBJ1-1; 10 bases are shared with TRBD1. Germline V gene sequence: CDR1 MNHEY, CDR2 SMNVEV (reference sequence). Trimming at V came to 1 base and at J to 3 bases, leaving 8 bases not matched to a gene. The CDR3 loop spans 17 amino acids.

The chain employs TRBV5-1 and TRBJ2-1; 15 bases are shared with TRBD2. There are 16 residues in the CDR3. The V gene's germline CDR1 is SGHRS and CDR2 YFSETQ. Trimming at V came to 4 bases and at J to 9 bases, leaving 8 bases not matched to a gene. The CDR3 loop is CASSDPGTSGRTEQFF. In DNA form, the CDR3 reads TGCGCCAGCAGCGACCCCGGGACTAGCGGGAGGACTGAGCAGTTCTTC.

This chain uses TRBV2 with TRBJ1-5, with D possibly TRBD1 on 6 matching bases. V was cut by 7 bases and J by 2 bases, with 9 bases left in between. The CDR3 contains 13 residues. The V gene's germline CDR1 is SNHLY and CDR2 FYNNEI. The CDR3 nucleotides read TGTGCCAGCAAAAGACAGGGCAATCAGCCCCAGCATTTT. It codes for CASKRQGNQPQHF.